This T cell receptor (beta chain) was identified in a study of T cells in women clearing cervical HPV infection. Remarks on this clone: The antigen is unknown. The same CDR3 can be traced to other DNA sequences in this sample.

Study-wide results and limits: Each sample's T-cell count was unknown, possibly confounding richness. Effector/memory and HPV-specific T cells were not isolated, and association timing is unknown. A classifier using richness and V gene abundances reached an AUC of roughly 0.83.

The protocol was immunoSEQ multiplex PCR, while the TCRdb copy is restricted to in-frame clones and leaves out a portion. The sample has 29,000 or so clones, and its top ten clones hold 2.5% to 3.5%. The sequenced sample was blood buffy coat. This clonotype was sampled from a woman between 18 and 70 years old with a cervical HPV16 infection that either progressed to CIN3+ or cleared (not recorded which).

Incomplete CDR3 DNA: TGTGCCAGCAGCTCCGGGACAGGGTGGTTCCAAGAGACC. Protein: CASSSGTGWFQET. The CDR3 reads in full as CASSSGTGWFQETQYF. The gene calls are TRBV7-6 and TRBJ2-5; 9 nucleotides agree with TRBD1. The CDR3 is cut off 3 residues early in the read; its end comes from the germline J gene. The germline gives CDR1 SGHVS, CDR2 FNYEAQ. The CDR3 runs 16 residues. V was clipped by 4 bases and J by 1 base; unmatched bases: 7.